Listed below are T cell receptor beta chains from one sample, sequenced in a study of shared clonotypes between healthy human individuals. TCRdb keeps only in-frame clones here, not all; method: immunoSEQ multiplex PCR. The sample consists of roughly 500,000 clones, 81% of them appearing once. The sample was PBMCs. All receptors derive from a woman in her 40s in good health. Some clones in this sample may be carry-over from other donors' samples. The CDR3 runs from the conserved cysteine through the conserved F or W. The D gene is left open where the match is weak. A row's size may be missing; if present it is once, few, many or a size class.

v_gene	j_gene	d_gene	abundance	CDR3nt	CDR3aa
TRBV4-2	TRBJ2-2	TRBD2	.	TGTGCCAGCAGCCAAAGGCGGGAGGGCCAAGGAACCGGGGAGCTGTTTTTT	CASSQRREGQGTGELFF
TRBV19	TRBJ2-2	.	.	TGTGCCAGTAGTATAGGGGGTTATGGGCATCGTCCGGGGACCGGGGAGCTGTTTTTT	CASSIGGYGHRPGTGELFF
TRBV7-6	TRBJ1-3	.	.	TGTGCCAGCAGCTTAGCAGGGACTGGAAACACCATATATTTT	CASSLAGTGNTIYF
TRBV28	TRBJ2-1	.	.	TGTGCCACCCAAAGGAGTCCCCCGTACTCCTACAATGAGCAGTTCTTC	CATQRSPPYSYNEQFF
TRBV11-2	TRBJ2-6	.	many	TGTGCCAGCAGCTTAGCTTACTCTGGGGCCAACGTCCTGACTTTC	CASSLAYSGANVLTF
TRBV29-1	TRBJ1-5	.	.	TGCAGCGTTGCCGAGGGGCAGGGTCTGAGGCCCCAGCATTTT	CSVAEGQGLRPQHF
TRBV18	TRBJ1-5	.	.	TGTGCCAGCTCCCAGGGACCACACAATCAGCCCCAGCATTTT	CASSQGPHNQPQHF
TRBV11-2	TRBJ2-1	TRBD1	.	TGTGCCAGCAGCTCATACAGGGGACGGGTCGAGCAGTTCTTC	CASSSYRGRVEQFF
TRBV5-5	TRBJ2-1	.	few	TGTGCCAGCCGTCGCGGGACCACCTACAATGAGCAGTTCTTC	CASRRGTTYNEQFF
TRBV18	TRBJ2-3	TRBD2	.	TGTGCCAGCTCAAAAGCGGGAGCGAAAGATACGCAGTATTTT	CASSKAGAKDTQYF
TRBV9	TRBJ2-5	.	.	TGTGCCAGCAGCCCCGGGACTCTTGCTAGCACGCTAGAGACCCAGTACTTC	CASSPGTLASTLETQYF
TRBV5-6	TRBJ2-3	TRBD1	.	TGTGCCAGCACGCCTGGGACAGGGGATGATACAGATACGCAGTATTTT	CASTPGTGDDTDTQYF
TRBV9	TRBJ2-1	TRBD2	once	TGTGCCAGCAGCGTCGTGGGACTAGCGGGAGACGGGGAGCAGTTCTTC	CASSVVGLAGDGEQFF
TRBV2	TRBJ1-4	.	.	TGTGCCTACTCAGATGTAGGTGCAACTAATGAAAAACTGTTTTTT	CAYSDVGATNEKLFF
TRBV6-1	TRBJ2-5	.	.	TGTGCCAGCAGTGAACGAGAGACCCAGTACTTC	CASSERETQYF
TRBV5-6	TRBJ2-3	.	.	TGTGCCAGCAGCTTGGAGCGAAGTGCAGATACGCAGTATTTT	CASSLERSADTQYF
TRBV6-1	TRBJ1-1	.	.	TGTGCCGGTTCTCGGGGGCACACTGAAGCTTTCTTT	CAGSRGHTEAFF
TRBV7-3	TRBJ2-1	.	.	TGTGCCAGCAGCTTAGAGGGTGGCCGTGAGCAGTTCTTC	CASSLEGGREQFF
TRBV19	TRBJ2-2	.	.	TGTGCCAGTAGTACCTCCGGGACCGGGGAGCTGTTTTTT	CASSTSGTGELFF
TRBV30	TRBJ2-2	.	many	TGTGCCTGGATGAGGCAGAGGGACGGCACCGGGGAGCTGTTTTTT	CAWMRQRDGTGELFF
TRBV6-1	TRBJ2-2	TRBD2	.	TGTGCCAGCACTTCTAGCGGGGCGAACACCGGGGAGCTGTTTTTT	CASTSSGANTGELFF
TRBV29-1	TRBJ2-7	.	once	TGCAGCATTGAAACCCCTGGTAGGGAGCAGTACTTC	CSIETPGREQYF
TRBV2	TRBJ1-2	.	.	TGTGCCAGCAGTGGGCAAGCCACGGCATATGGCTACACCTTC	CASSGQATAYGYTF
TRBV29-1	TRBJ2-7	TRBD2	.	TGCAGCGTTGATGTAGCGGGGGCCTACGAGCAGTACTTC	CSVDVAGAYEQYF
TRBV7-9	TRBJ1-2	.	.	TGTGCCAGCAGCTTAACGACAGGATTTAACTATGGCTACACCTTC	CASSLTTGFNYGYTF
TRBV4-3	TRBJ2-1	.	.	TGCGCCAGCAGCTTCAGCGGGACAAATCGCAATGAGCAGTTCTTC	CASSFSGTNRNEQFF
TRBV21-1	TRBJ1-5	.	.	TGTGCCAGCAGCAAAGGGGGCAAAGGGGATCAGCCCCAGCATTTT	CASSKGGKGDQPQHF
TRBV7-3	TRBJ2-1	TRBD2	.	TGTGCCAGCAGCCCCTCACTAGCGGGTGAGCAGTTCTTC	CASSPSLAGEQFF
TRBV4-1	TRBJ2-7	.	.	TGCGCCAGCAGCCATCCAGGGGACTACGAGCAGTACTTC	CASSHPGDYEQYF
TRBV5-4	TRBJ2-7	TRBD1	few	TGTGCCAGCAGCTCTACCGGGACAGGGCTCTACGAGCAGTACTTC	CASSSTGTGLYEQYF
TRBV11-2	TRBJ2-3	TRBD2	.	TGTGCCAGCAGCTTGGGACTAGCGGGAGTAGGGGATACGCAGTATTTT	CASSLGLAGVGDTQYF
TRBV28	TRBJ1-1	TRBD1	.	TGTGCCAGCAGTCCCGGACAGGGGGGTTCTACTTTCTTT	CASSPGQGGSTFF
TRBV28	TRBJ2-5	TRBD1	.	TGTGCCAGCAGTTCAAACAGGGGCGTTTTCGGGCCCCTCGAGACCCAGTACTTC	CASSSNRGVFGPLETQYF
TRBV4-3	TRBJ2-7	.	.	TGCGCCAGCAGCCAAGATCGCAGTCCATCCGGCTACGAGCAGTACTTC	CASSQDRSPSGYEQYF
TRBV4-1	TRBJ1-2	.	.	TGCGCCAGCAGTCGCGTCATTGCCCAGGCCTATGGCTACACCTTC	CASSRVIAQAYGYTF
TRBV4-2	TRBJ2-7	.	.	TGTGCCAGCAGCCCCCGGGGGACAGCCGACTCCTACGAGCAGTACTTC	CASSPRGTADSYEQYF
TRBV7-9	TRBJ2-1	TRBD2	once	TGTGCCAGCAGCCCTCTAGCGGGGGCCTACAATGAGCAGTTCTTC	CASSPLAGAYNEQFF
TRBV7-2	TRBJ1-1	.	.	TGTGCCAGCAGGTTATTGTCCGGTTCGAACACTGAAGCTTTCTTT	CASRLLSGSNTEAFF
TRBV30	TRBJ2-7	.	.	TGTGCCTGGAGTGGACAGGTTGAAAACGAGCAGTACTTC	CAWSGQVENEQYF
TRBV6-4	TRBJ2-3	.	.	TGTGCCAGCTTCACAGATACGCAGTATTTT	CASFTDTQYF
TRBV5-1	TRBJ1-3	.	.	TGCGCCAGCAGCGGGGGTGTCAACTCTGGAAACACCATATATTTT	CASSGGVNSGNTIYF
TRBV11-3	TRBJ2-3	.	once	TGTGCCAGCAGCTTAGATCGAAGGAGCACAGATACGCAGTATTTT	CASSLDRRSTDTQYF
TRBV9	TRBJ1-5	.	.	TGTGCCAGCAGCGTTAGAAGCAATCAGCCCCAGCATTTT	CASSVRSNQPQHF
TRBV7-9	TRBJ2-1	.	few	TGTGCCAGCAGCTTAACTTATTCAGACAATGAGCAGTTCTTC	CASSLTYSDNEQFF
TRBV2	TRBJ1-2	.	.	TGTGCCAGCAGTGAAATAAGGGACGTCGCCTATGGCTACACCTTC	CASSEIRDVAYGYTF
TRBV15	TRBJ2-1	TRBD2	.	TGTGCCACCAGCAGAGCCCCTACCGGGGAGGGATCCTACAATGAGCAGTTCTTC	CATSRAPTGEGSYNEQFF
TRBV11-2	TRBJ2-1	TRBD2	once	TGTGCCAGCAGCTTGCACCCGGGACTAGCGGGACTTGAGCAGTTCTTC	CASSLHPGLAGLEQFF
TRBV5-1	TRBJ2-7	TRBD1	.	TGCGCCAGCAGCTTGGGACCCTCTGGACAGGCCCAGTCCTACGAGCAGTACTTC	CASSLGPSGQAQSYEQYF
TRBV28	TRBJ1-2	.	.	TGTGCCAGCGGGGCAGAGATCTATGGCTACACCTTC	CASGAEIYGYTF
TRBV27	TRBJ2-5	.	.	TGTGCCAGCAGTTACCTAGGAACATACCAAGAGACCCAGTACTTC	CASSYLGTYQETQYF
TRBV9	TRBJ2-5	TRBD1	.	TGTGCCAGCAGTGACGGGACAGGGTTATCAGAGACCCAGTACTTC	CASSDGTGLSETQYF
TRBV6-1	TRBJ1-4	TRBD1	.	TGTGCCAGCAGGACAGGGCCTAATGAAAAACTGTTTTTT	CASRTGPNEKLFF
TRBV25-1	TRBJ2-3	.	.	TGTGCCAGCAGTTACCTTGGGACAGATACGCAGTATTTT	CASSYLGTDTQYF
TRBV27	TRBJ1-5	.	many	TGTGCCAGCAGTTTTTGGGGGGGACAGCCCCAGCATTTT	CASSFWGGQPQHF
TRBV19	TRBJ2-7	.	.	TGTGCCAGTAGCCCAAGGGGGTTGAGCTACGAGCAGTACTTC	CASSPRGLSYEQYF
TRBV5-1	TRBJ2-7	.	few	TGCGCCAGCAGGGGAGAGCGGCCTGGGGGCGAGCAGTACTTC	CASRGERPGGEQYF
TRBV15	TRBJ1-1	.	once	TGTGCCACCAGCAGAGATTTTGGGGGGGCTTTCTTT	CATSRDFGGAFF
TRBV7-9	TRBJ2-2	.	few	TGTGCCAGCAGCTTAGTTCGGGAGAAGCTGTTTTTT	CASSLVREKLFF
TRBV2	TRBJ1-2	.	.	TGTGCCAGCAGGGGGGGCTCCTATGGCTACACCTTC	CASRGGSYGYTF